These T cell receptor beta chains were read from a single sample in a study of shared clonotypes between healthy human individuals. Profiled with immunoSEQ multiplex PCR; TCRdb holds only in-frame clones, not every one. The table has about 2,100,000 clones, about 93% seen once. Sequencing input: naive CD8+ T cells from PBMCs. The receptor source for this set is a man between 18 and 35 years old in good health. Some clones in this sample may be carry-over from other donors' samples. The CDR3 runs from the conserved cysteine through the conserved F or W. D genes are given only for firm matches. Not all rows give a size; the values are once, few, many and, for expanded clones, a class.

TRBV11-3	TRBJ2-1	NA	NA	TGTGCCAGCAGCTTATTGAGAGGGCGAAGCAATGAGCAGTTCTTC	CASSLLRGRSNEQFF
TRBV4-2	TRBJ2-1	NA	TRBD1	TGTGCCAGCAGCCAAGACCGGGACAGAGACTACAATGAGCAGTTCTTC	CASSQDRDRDYNEQFF
TRBV9	TRBJ2-5	NA	TRBD1	TGTGCCAGCAGCGCCGGGGACAGAAAAGAGACCCAGTACTTC	CASSAGDRKETQYF
TRBV27	TRBJ2-7	NA	TRBD2	TGTGCCAGCAGCTGGTCTAGCGGAACCCTGTCCTACGAGCAGTACTTC	CASSWSSGTLSYEQYF
TRBV27	TRBJ2-7	once	TRBD2	TGTGCCAGCAGTTTATCCCCAGCGGGAGTCTACGAGCAGTACTTC	CASSLSPAGVYEQYF
TRBV6-5	TRBJ2-7	NA	TRBD1	TGTGCCAGCAGACTAAGGACAGGCCACTACGAGCAGTACTTC	CASRLRTGHYEQYF
TRBV7-9	TRBJ1-3	NA	NA	TGTGCCACCCGGGGCCCCTACGACACCATATATTTT	CATRGPYDTIYF
TRBV2	TRBJ2-7	NA	NA	TGTGCCAGCATGGGCATGTCCTCCTACGAGCAGTACTTC	CASMGMSSYEQYF
TRBV9	TRBJ2-7	NA	NA	TGTGCCAGCAGCGTAGATAGCGGCGAGCAGTACTTC	CASSVDSGEQYF
TRBV28	TRBJ2-7	once	NA	TGTGCCAGCAGGCGGGACGGATCCTACGAGCAGTACTTC	CASRRDGSYEQYF
TRBV27	TRBJ2-5	NA	NA	TGTGCCAGCAGTCCCAGGGGGGAAGAGACCCAGTACTTC	CASSPRGEETQYF
TRBV28	TRBJ2-1	NA	NA	TGTGCCAGCAGTCGGGCAATTAGGGTCAATGAGCAGTTCTTC	CASSRAIRVNEQFF
TRBV18	TRBJ2-7	NA	TRBD2	TGTGCCAGCTCACGGACTAGCGGAAGGGGCTACGAGCAGTACTTC	CASSRTSGRGYEQYF
TRBV7-9	TRBJ1-4	NA	NA	TGTGCCAGCAGCCTGGGGCCGCAGGAACTGTTTTTT	CASSLGPQELFF
TRBV27	TRBJ2-1	NA	TRBD1	TGTGCCAGCAGTTCCAAACAGGGGGGTGAGCAGTTCTTC	CASSSKQGGEQFF
TRBV27	TRBJ1-2	NA	TRBD1	TGTGCCAGCAGGGGACAGGGGGTTGAGGATGGCTACACCTTC	CASRGQGVEDGYTF
TRBV19	TRBJ1-1	NA	NA	TGTGCCAGTAGTCCCCGGACATTGGCGAACACTGAAGCTTTCTTT	CASSPRTLANTEAFF
TRBV6-6	TRBJ2-7	NA	NA	TGTGCCAGCAGCCCCGACATGGTAGCGATCTACTACGAGCAGTACTTC	CASSPDMVAIYYEQYF
TRBV6-6	TRBJ2-7	NA	TRBD2	TGTGCCAGTTCCCCTGGGGGGGAAAACGACGAGCAGTACTTC	CASSPGGENDEQYF
TRBV29-1	TRBJ2-2	NA	NA	TGCAGCGTTGTCGGATTGGGGTTCACCGGGGAGCTGTTTTTT	CSVVGLGFTGELFF
TRBV4-3	TRBJ2-1	NA	NA	TGCGCCAGCAGCCGTGGCGGATCGTCCTACAATGAGCAGTTCTTC	CASSRGGSSYNEQFF
TRBV30	TRBJ1-2	few	TRBD1	TGTGCCTGGATAGTGGAACGGGACAGGGGGTACTATGGCTACACCTTC	CAWIVERDRGYYGYTF
TRBV7-9	TRBJ1-2	NA	NA	TGTGCCAGCAGCTTAGAAGCCAGGCGGGCTAACTATGGCTACACCTTC	CASSLEARRANYGYTF
TRBV7-9	TRBJ1-6	NA	NA	TGTGCCAGCAGAGGGGCCCACCTTAATTCACCCCTCCACTTT	CASRGAHLNSPLHF
TRBV2	TRBJ2-3	NA	TRBD2	TGTGCCATCTTAGCGGGAGTAGCAGATACGCAGTATTTT	CAILAGVADTQYF
TRBV28	TRBJ2-1	NA	TRBD2	TGTGCCAGCAGCACACCACGCCTCACTAGCGGGTTCTACAATGAGCAGTTCTTC	CASSTPRLTSGFYNEQFF
TRBV25-1	TRBJ1-2	NA	NA	TGTGCCAGCAGTGCACCGGGCTATGGCTACACCTTC	CASSAPGYGYTF
TRBV9	TRBJ2-3	NA	NA	TGTGCCAGCAGCGCCTCGCGGGATACGCAGTATTTT	CASSASRDTQYF
TRBV28	TRBJ1-5	NA	TRBD1	TGTGCCAGCAGAACATCCGGGACAGGGCGTAATAAACAGCCCCAGCATTTT	CASRTSGTGRNKQPQHF
TRBV20-1	TRBJ2-7	NA	NA	TGCAGTCCCCGTAGAGTATACGAGCAGTACTTC	CSPRRVYEQYF
TRBV9	TRBJ1-4	NA	TRBD1	TGTGCCAGCAGCTCCGGGACAGGGAGGGAAAAACTGTTTTTT	CASSSGTGREKLFF
TRBV5-1	TRBJ2-2	NA	TRBD1	TGCGCCAGCAGCTTGGCTTGGACCACAGGGGCGGCCGGGGAGCTGTTTTTT	CASSLAWTTGAAGELFF
TRBV11-2	TRBJ1-4	NA	NA	TGTGCCAGCAGCCTTATACTAGGGGATGAAAAACTGTTTTTT	CASSLILGDEKLFF
TRBV19	TRBJ2-2	NA	NA	TGTGCCAGTAGTGGCCTACAGGGTCCGAACACCGGGGAGCTGTTTTTT	CASSGLQGPNTGELFF
TRBV7-2	TRBJ2-5	NA	NA	TGTGCCAGCAGCTTATTACGCAAAGAGACCCAGTACTTC	CASSLLRKETQYF
TRBV11-2	TRBJ2-1	once	TRBD2	TGTGCCAGCAGCTTAGGACTAGCGGGAGCTTACTACAATGAGCAGTTCTTC	CASSLGLAGAYYNEQFF
TRBV11-1	TRBJ2-1	NA	NA	TGTGCCAGCAGCCAAGGGGGGGGCAGGTCCTACAATGAGCAGTTCTTC	CASSQGGGRSYNEQFF
TRBV29-1	TRBJ2-7	NA	TRBD2	TGCAGCGTTGAAGGGGTCCCGGGAGGACGAATCTACGAGCAGTACTTC	CSVEGVPGGRIYEQYF
TRBV7-3	TRBJ2-2	NA	TRBD2	TGTGCCAGCAGCTTGCTAGCGGGAGTCCCCGGGGAGCTGTTTTTT	CASSLLAGVPGELFF
TRBV7-9	TRBJ1-1	NA	NA	TGTGCCAGTTGGGGTTCGGGCACTGAAGCTTTCTTT	CASWGSGTEAFF
TRBV6-5	TRBJ2-1	NA	NA	TGTGCCAGCAGCCCCGGTCTTACCCACAATGAGCAGTTCTTC	CASSPGLTHNEQFF
TRBV5-6	TRBJ2-7	NA	NA	TGTGCCAGCAGCTCAACAGGGTACGAGCAGTACTTC	CASSSTGYEQYF
TRBV2	TRBJ1-1	NA	NA	TGTGCCAGCAGTCCGAGGGGTGTAGACTGGGCTTTCTTT	CASSPRGVDWAFF
TRBV7-3	TRBJ2-3	NA	TRBD1	TGTGCCAGCAGCTTAGGGACAGGGCTGGCAGATACGCAGTATTTT	CASSLGTGLADTQYF
TRBV18	TRBJ2-5	NA	TRBD2	TGTGCCAGCTCACCACCGAGGCTAGCGGGAGCTTTGGGGACCCAGTACTTC	CASSPPRLAGALGTQYF
TRBV7-3	TRBJ2-3	NA	NA	TGTGCCAGCAGCTTCGACAGTAGCACAGATACGCAGTATTTT	CASSFDSSTDTQYF
TRBV4-1	TRBJ2-7	NA	TRBD1	TGCGCCAGCAGCCACCCGACAGGGGGCTACGAGCAGTACTTC	CASSHPTGGYEQYF
TRBV7-6	TRBJ1-2	NA	NA	TGTGCCAGCAGCTTTGGCCCCCTGGACTATGGCTACACCTTC	CASSFGPLDYGYTF
TRBV7-2	TRBJ2-3	NA	NA	TGTGCCAGCAGCTCAGGAGGGGCGAAGATAGATACGCAGTATTTT	CASSSGGAKIDTQYF
TRBV27	TRBJ1-2	few	NA	TGTGCCAGCAGTTTACGCGGCGTCTATGGCTACACCTTC	CASSLRGVYGYTF
TRBV10-3	TRBJ2-1	NA	NA	TGTGCCATCAGTGAGTCTCGGCGGGAACACTCCTACAATGAGCAGTTCTTC	CAISESRREHSYNEQFF
TRBV7-6	TRBJ2-3	NA	NA	TGTGCCAGCAGCTTAGAGGGGGAGGGAATTGCAGATACGCAGTATTTT	CASSLEGEGIADTQYF
TRBV7-9	TRBJ1-2	NA	TRBD1	TGTGCCAGCGAGGGGACAGGGGATGGCTACACCTTC	CASEGTGDGYTF